This T cell receptor (beta chain) was recorded in a study of T-cell reconstitution after alpha-beta-depleted transplantation in children. This clonotype was seen only a few times. The library targeted TCRbeta and was prepared with unique molecular identifiers. TCRdb re-analysed the PCR reads in MiXCR, keeping a single row per CDR3 protein. The sample holds roughly 200,000 distinct CDR3 sequences; approximately 14% are singletons and the top ten take about 13%. This clonotype originated in a human donor who donated a stem cell graft to a child with acute lymphoblastic leukemia. Sequences were derived from PBMCs from the stem cell graft donor, sampled from the stem cell graft.

In nucleotides, the CDR3 is TGTGCCAGCAGATCGGGACTAGCGGGAGTATCTGAGCAGTTCTTC. It yields the protein CASRSGLAGVSEQFF. The chain carries TRBV11-2 and TRBJ2-1, with 14 bases aligning to TRBD2. Trimming cost V 6 bases and J 9 bases; bases outside gene matches: 7. There are 15 residues in the CDR3. Germline V gene sequence: CDR1 SGHAT, CDR2 FQNNGV.